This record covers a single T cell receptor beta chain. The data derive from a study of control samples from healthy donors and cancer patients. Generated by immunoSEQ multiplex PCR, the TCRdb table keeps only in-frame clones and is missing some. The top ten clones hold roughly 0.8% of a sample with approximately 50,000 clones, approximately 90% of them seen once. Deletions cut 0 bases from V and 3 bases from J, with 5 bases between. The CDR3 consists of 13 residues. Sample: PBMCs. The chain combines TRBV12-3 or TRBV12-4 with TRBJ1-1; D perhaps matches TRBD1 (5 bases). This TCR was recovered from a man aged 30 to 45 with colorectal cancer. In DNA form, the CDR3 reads TGTGCCAGCAGTTTAGCAGGGGACACTGAAGCTTTCTTT. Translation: CASSLAGDTEAFF.